The 29 T cell receptor beta chains below were found in one sample sequenced in a study of shared clonotypes between healthy human individuals. The data were produced by immunoSEQ multiplex PCR, yet TCRdb's version contains in-frame clones alone and is incomplete. The sample includes around 2.5 million clones, 93% seen only once; the top ten take around 0.4%. The source material was naive CD4+ T cells from PBMCs. Subset meaning: CD45RA+ positively selected. The receptors stem from a young man in good health. Some clones in this sample may be carry-over from other donors' samples.

V and J are TRBV7-8 and TRBJ2-1; 7 positions agree with TRBD1. The V and J ends lost 7 bases and 5 bases, in that order; junction bases with no gene match: 5. This CDR3 has 13 residues. Germline assignment: CDR1 SGHVS and CDR2 FQNEAQ. Here the CDR3 reads CASTGTANNEQFF. Written as DNA, the CDR3 is TGTGCCAGCACCGGGACAGCCAACAATGAGCAGTTCTTC.

The chain is built from TRBV7-9 and TRBJ2-1, with 12 bases aligning to TRBD2. The V gene's germline CDR1 is SEHNR and CDR2 FQNEAQ (reference sequence). V trimming: 3 bases; J trimming: 7 bases; junction bases outside the gene matches: 7. The CDR3 consists of 16 residues. The CDR3 loop is CASSLGLAGGINEQFF. In nucleotides, the CDR3 is TGTGCCAGCAGCTTGGGTCTAGCGGGAGGGATAAATGAGCAGTTCTTC.

The chain is built from TRBV7-2 and TRBJ2-1, with D possibly TRBD1 on 6 matching bases. From germline, CDR1 is SGHTA and CDR2 FQGNSA. The germline V and J ends were trimmed by 5 bases and 7 bases, with 9 bases remaining between them. The CDR3 consists of 12 residues. CDR3 nucleotides: TGTGCCAGCAGCACCCAGGGGAATGAGCAGTTCTTC. This sequence encodes CASSTQGNEQFF.

This clone is a singleton in its sample. The chain links TRBV6-5 to TRBJ2-7; no reliable D call. The CDR3 length is 12 residues. CDR1 and CDR2 (germline): MNHEY, SVGAGI. V lost 6 bases, J lost 4 bases, and 10 bases lay in between. This chain's CDR3 is CASRGFHYEQYF. The DNA of the CDR3 is TGTGCCAGCAGAGGATTTCATTACGAGCAGTACTTC.

The chain recombines TRBV5-1 with TRBJ2-7; TRBD1 is a possible D gene (8 bases). V gave up 4 bases and J gave up 5 bases, with 16 bases separating them. The CDR3 loop spans 14 amino acids. Germline values: CDR1 SGHRS, CDR2 YFSETQ. CDR3 residues: CASSPGGQGNEQYF. The CDR3 DNA reads as TGCGCCAGCAGCCCGGGAGGACAGGGAAACGAGCAGTACTTC.

This clone has just one count. The chain uses TRBV7-3 and TRBJ2-1; no firm D call. Trimming stripped 4 bases from V and 8 bases from J, with 9 bases between. CDR3 length equals 12 residues. The V gene's germline CDR1 is SGHTA and CDR2 FQGTGA. The CDR3 DNA follows: TGTGCCAGCAGCTCGTCGGGCGATGAGCAGTTCTTC. It yields the protein CASSSSGDEQFF.

The V call is TRBV20-1, the J call TRBJ2-7; D is undetermined. Per germline, CDR1 DFQATT and CDR2 SNEGSKA (reference sequence). This CDR3 region has 11 residues. V shed 6 bases and J shed 2 bases, with 8 bases lying between them. The CDR3 loop is CSAWATYEQYF. CDR3 bases: TGCAGTGCATGGGCTACCTACGAGCAGTACTTC.

CDR3 bases: TGCGCCAGCAGCCAAGACGGTGCCGGGGATGAAAAACTGTTTTTT. This encodes CASSQDGAGDEKLFF. The rearrangement links TRBV4-1 to TRBJ1-4; no clear D gene. Germline CDR1 reads MGHRA; CDR2 reads YSYEKL. The CDR3 covers 15 residues. Trimming removed 0 bases from V and 6 bases from J, with 11 bases in between.

V and J are TRBV7-2 and TRBJ1-2; perhaps TRBD1 as D (6 bases). V lost 7 bases to trimming and J lost 2 bases, with 17 bases between them. CDR3 length: 15 residues. Germline V lookup: CDR1 SGHTA, CDR2 FQGNSA. Here the CDR3 DNA reads TGTGCCAGCAACCGAGCAACAGGGATCAACTATGGCTACACCTTC. It is translated as CASNRATGINYGYTF.

The chain uses TRBV11-2 and TRBJ2-1; D gene ambiguous. V was cut by 6 bases and J by 10 bases, with 16 bases left in between. This CDR3 has 13 amino acids. CDR1 SGHAT and CDR2 FQNNGV come from the germline V gene. The CDR3 is CASRQRQVQEQFF. The CDR3 coding sequence is TGTGCCAGCAGACAGAGGCAGGTCCAAGAGCAGTTCTTC.

This rearrangement joins TRBV4-3 to TRBJ2-7; either TRBD1 or TRBD2 may fit D (6 bases each). This CDR3 is built from 16 residues. CDR1 LGHNA and CDR2 YSLEER come from the germline V gene. V shed 0 bases and J shed 2 bases, with 14 bases lying between them. CDR3 DNA sequence: TGCGCCAGCAGCCAAGATCTGGGGGGCAGCCCCTACGAGCAGTACTTC. It codes for CASSQDLGGSPYEQYF.

The chain uses TRBV5-1 and TRBJ2-7, with a possible D match to TRBD2 (6 bases). Germline values: CDR1 SGHRS, CDR2 YFSETQ. This CDR3 region has 14 residues. The V gene lost 4 bases and the J gene lost 0 bases, with 11 bases spanning the gap. The CDR3 here is CASSTGDSSYEQYF. The DNA for the CDR3 is TGCGCCAGCAGCACCGGGGACTCCTCCTACGAGCAGTACTTC.

Regarding this clone: The identical CDR3 is also encoded by other nucleotide sequences in the sample. The CDR3 sequence is CASRQGPYEQYF. CDR3 bases: TGTGCCAGCCGGCAGGGACCCTACGAGCAGTACTTC. The chain links TRBV6-5 to TRBJ2-7, with D perhaps given as TRBD1 or TRBD2 (5 bases each). Trimming took off 8 bases at V and 2 bases at J, with 10 bases between the two ends. CDR3 size: 12 residues. Germline assignment: CDR1 MNHEY and CDR2 SVGAGI.

A remark on this clone: Additional DNA sequences in this sample encode the identical CDR3. J is TRBJ1-5 and V is TRBV19; D uncertain. The germline gives CDR1 LNHDA, CDR2 SQIVND (reference sequence). With 3 bases removed from V and 5 bases from J, the gap between germline ends came to 8 bases. There are 13 residues in the CDR3. The CDR3 is CASSIRADQPQHF. The CDR3, as DNA: TGTGCCAGTAGTATCCGGGCAGATCAGCCCCAGCATTTT.

The rearrangement uses TRBV6-6 and TRBJ2-7, with 12 bases fitting TRBD1. This CDR3 is 15 amino acids long. The J segment lost 2 bases and the V segment lost 5 bases, leaving 4 bases of the junction unmatched. Germline CDR1 and CDR2: MNHNY and SVGAGI (reference sequence). The CDR3, as DNA: TGTGCCAGCAGTCCGGGACAGGGGGCGACCTACGAGCAGTACTTC. Residues: CASSPGQGATYEQYF.

V is TRBV4-1 and J is TRBJ2-1; 11 bases are a match to TRBD1. The CDR3 consists of 15 residues. From germline, CDR1 is MGHRA and CDR2 YSYEKL. J was trimmed by 8 bases and V by 4 bases; bases with no gene match: 7. DNA for the CDR3: TGCGCCAGCAGCCTTCGGGACAGGGGGGTCCATGAGCAGTTCTTC. It yields the protein CASSLRDRGVHEQFF.

V usage is TRBV12-5 and J usage is TRBJ2-2, with a tentative D call TRBD2 (6 bases). Trimming left V 6 bases short and J 5 bases short, with 10 bases between. Germline V gene sequence: CDR1 LGHNT, CDR2 FRNRAP. The CDR3 runs 13 residues. CDR3 nucleotides: TGTGCTAGTGGCGCGACTAGGACCGGGGAGCTGTTTTTT. Translated, it gives CASGATRTGELFF. Looking up the rest from reference TRBV12-5 and TRBJ2-2 gives the full variable domain: DARVTQTPRHKVTEMGQEVTMRCQPILGHNTVFWYRQTMMQGLELLAYFRNRAPLDDSGMPKDRFSAEMPDATLATLKIQPSEPRDSAVYFCASGATRTGELFFGEGSRLTVL.

This clone was observed a single time. This chain joins TRBV5-6 and TRBJ2-5; the D call may be TRBD1 or TRBD2 (6 bases each). In germline, CDR1 is SGHDT, CDR2 YYEEEE. This CDR3 comprises 14 residues. V lost 0 bases and J 5 bases, leaving 11 bases between the germline ends. The CDR3 here is CASSLGGAPETQYF. The CDR3 nucleotides read TGTGCCAGCAGCTTGGGGGGGGCGCCGGAGACCCAGTACTTC.

This sequence joins TRBV6-1 and TRBJ2-2, with 12 bases fitting TRBD2. Germline V gene sequence: CDR1 MNHNS, CDR2 SASEGT. This CDR3 is built from 13 residues. The V gene end was trimmed by 11 bases and the J gene end by 2 bases; junction bases not matched to a gene: 0. CDR3 in amino acids: CAGLAGNTGELFF. The CDR3 nucleotides are TGTGCCGGACTAGCGGGAAACACCGGGGAGCTGTTTTTT.

J is TRBJ1-5 and V is TRBV11-1; D is undetermined. CDR3 size: 15 residues. V was clipped by 1 base and J by 1 base, with 8 bases between them. Germline CDR1 is SGHAT and CDR2 is FQDESV (reference sequence). The CDR3 protein is CASSLGPASNQPQHF. DNA of the CDR3: TGTGCCAGCAGCTTAGGCCCGGCCAGCAATCAGCCCCAGCATTTT.

This clone was seen only a few times. V and J are TRBV7-2 and TRBJ1-1, with D unclear. The CDR3 runs to 16 residues. Trimming removed 5 bases at V and 0 bases at J, with 16 bases between. The germline V gene has CDR1 SGHTA and CDR2 FQGNSA. CDR3 loop: CASSPLFGQMNTEAFF. CDR3 coding DNA: TGTGCCAGCAGCCCCCTATTTGGGCAGATGAACACTGAAGCTTTCTTT.

The chain couples TRBV18 to TRBJ1-2; D unresolved. V was pared by 3 bases and J by 4 bases, with 15 bases between. Germline loops: CDR1 KGHSH, CDR2 LQKENI. The CDR3 totals 15 residues. The CDR3 DNA sequence: TGTGCCAGCTCACCGTTAAATGACAATGCCTATGGCTACACCTTC. It translates to CASSPLNDNAYGYTF.

The CDR3, as DNA: TGTGCCAGCAGCACAACAGGGGTGTTGACTGAAGCTTTCTTT. This translates into CASSTTGVLTEAFF. J is TRBJ1-1 and V is TRBV7-3, with 7 bases fitting TRBD1. This CDR3 is 14 amino acids long. Germline V gives CDR1 SGHTA, CDR2 FQGTGA. V dropped 5 bases and J dropped 5; count of bases not matched to a gene: 8.

The V call is TRBV10-2, the J call TRBJ2-1; 15 bases are shared with TRBD2. V dropped 6 bases and J dropped 1; count of bases not matched to a gene: 10. The CDR3 consists of 19 residues. Per the germline V gene, CDR1 is WSHSY and CDR2 is SAAADI. The CDR3 here is CASRESGLAGGPSYNEQFF. Here the CDR3 DNA reads TGCGCCAGCAGGGAATCCGGACTAGCGGGAGGGCCTTCCTACAATGAGCAGTTCTTC.

The chain joins TRBV7-8 to TRBJ2-1; a weak D match, TRBD2 (6 bases). Trimming pared 6 bases from V and 8 bases from J, leaving 23 bases between. The germline CDR1 and CDR2 sequences are SGHVS and FQNEAQ. The CDR3 length is 16 residues. The CDR3 sequence is CASSTSQGPRAHEQFF. CDR3 bases: TGTGCCAGCAGTACTAGCCAGGGACCAAGGGCCCATGAGCAGTTCTTC.

This chain joins TRBV6-5 and TRBJ2-7; D perhaps matches TRBD2 (5 bases). The CDR3 consists of 16 residues. From germline, CDR1 is MNHEY and CDR2 SVGAGI. V was shortened by 2 bases and J by 1 base, with 15 bases between the two germline ends. CDR3 region: CASSYGRIGMSYEQYF. The CDR3 DNA is TGTGCCAGCAGTTACGGCCGGATCGGGATGTCCTACGAGCAGTACTTC.

The chain joins TRBV11-2 to TRBJ1-2; 7 nucleotides align to TRBD1. The CDR3 contains 14 residues. Germline V lookup: CDR1 SGHAT, CDR2 FQNNGV. Trimming at V came to 5 bases and at J to 6 bases, leaving 9 bases not matched to a gene. Here the CDR3 DNA reads TGTGCCAGCAGCCCCCTAGGGCAGGGGGATGGCTACACCTTC. Amino acid sequence: CASSPLGQGDGYTF.

The CDR3 nucleotides are TGTGCCAGCAGTTACTCGGTCACCAGCAATCAGCCCCAGCATTTT. Encoded protein: CASSYSVTSNQPQHF. V is TRBV6-5 and J is TRBJ1-5, with no clear D. The V gene's germline CDR1 is MNHEY and CDR2 SVGAGI. The V end lost 0 bases, the J end lost 1 base, and 7 bases lay between the germline ends. This CDR3 comprises 15 residues.

The chain couples TRBV14 to TRBJ2-2, with D perhaps matching TRBD2 (7 bases). This CDR3 has 17 amino acids. V was trimmed by 4 bases and J by 4 bases, leaving 19 bases between them. CDR1 SGHDN and CDR2 FVKESK come from the germline V gene. CDR3 region: CASSLLGGDLPTGELFF. In DNA form, the CDR3 reads TGTGCCAGCAGCCTTCTAGGGGGGGATCTTCCCACCGGGGAGCTGTTTTTT.